These 3 T cell receptor beta chains came from one sample sequenced in a study of technical replicates of blood from a few donors listed by TCRdb under 2017. The library was generated by the immunoSEQ multiplex PCR assay. As stored in TCRdb, this immuneACCESS dataset retains in-frame rearrangements with V and J assigned. A fraction of the clones does not appear; measured against another copy, unresolved V genes explain less than half of the discrepancy, and the remainder lacks a known reason. The sample yields tens of thousands of clones; about 93% were counted once. The ten most abundant clones make up approximately 0.3% of the sample. The sample taken for sequencing was T cells isolated from PBMCs. The origin of the receptors is a human donor in good health.

The chain employs TRBV7-9 and TRBJ2-1, with a possible D match to TRBD2 (6 bases). This CDR3 is built from 13 residues. The germline V and J ends were trimmed by 5 bases and 9 bases, with 14 bases remaining between them. The germline gives CDR1 SEHNR, CDR2 FQNEAQ (reference sequence). CDR3 nucleotides: TGTGCCAGCAGCCCGACTAGTTTCGGTGAGCAGTTCTTC. Its protein is CASSPTSFGEQFF.

V gene TRBV5-6 combines with J gene TRBJ1-2; D gene unclear. The CDR3 sequence is 14 residues long. Germline V gene data show CDR1 as SGHDT and CDR2 as YYEEEE. Deletions cut 2 bases from V and 5 bases from J, with 13 bases between. CDR3 residues: CASSFLPTSYGYTF. The CDR3 DNA reads TGTGCCAGCAGCTTTCTTCCGACAAGTTATGGCTACACCTTC.

V usage is TRBV27 and J usage is TRBJ2-2, with D unresolved. Germline V gives CDR1 MNHEY, CDR2 SMNVEV (reference sequence). The CDR3 runs to 16 residues. The V end lost 3 bases, the J end lost 4 bases, and 15 bases lay between the germline ends. CDR3 loop: CASSFLPHTRTGELFF. CDR3 DNA sequence: TGTGCCAGCAGTTTCCTCCCGCACACCCGCACCGGGGAGCTGTTTTTT.